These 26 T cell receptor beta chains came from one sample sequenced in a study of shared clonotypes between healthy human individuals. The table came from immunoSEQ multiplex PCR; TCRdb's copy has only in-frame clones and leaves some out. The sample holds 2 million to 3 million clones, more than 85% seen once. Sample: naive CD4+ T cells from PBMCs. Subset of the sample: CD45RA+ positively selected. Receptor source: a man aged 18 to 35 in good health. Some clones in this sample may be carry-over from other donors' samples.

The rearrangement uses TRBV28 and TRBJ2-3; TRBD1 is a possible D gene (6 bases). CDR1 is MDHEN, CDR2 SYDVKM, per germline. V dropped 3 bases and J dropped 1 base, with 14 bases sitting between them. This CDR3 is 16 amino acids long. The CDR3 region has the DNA TGTGCCAGCAGTTTGCGCAGGGGTATGGGCACAGATACGCAGTATTTT. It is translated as CASSLRRGMGTDTQYF.

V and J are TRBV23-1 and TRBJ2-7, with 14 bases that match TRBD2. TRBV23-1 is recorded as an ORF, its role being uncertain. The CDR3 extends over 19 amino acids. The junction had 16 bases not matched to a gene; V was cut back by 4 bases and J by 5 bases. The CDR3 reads CASSLTGLTSGREVHEQYF. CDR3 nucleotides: TGCGCCAGCAGTCTTACAGGTTTGACTAGCGGGAGGGAGGTCCACGAGCAGTACTTC.

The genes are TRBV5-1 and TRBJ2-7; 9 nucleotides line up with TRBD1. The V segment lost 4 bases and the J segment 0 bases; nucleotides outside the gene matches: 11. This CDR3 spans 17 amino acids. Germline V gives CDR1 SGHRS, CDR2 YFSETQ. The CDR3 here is CASSPGQGQGGSYEQYF. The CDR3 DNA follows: TGCGCCAGCAGCCCGGGACAGGGACAAGGAGGCTCCTACGAGCAGTACTTC.

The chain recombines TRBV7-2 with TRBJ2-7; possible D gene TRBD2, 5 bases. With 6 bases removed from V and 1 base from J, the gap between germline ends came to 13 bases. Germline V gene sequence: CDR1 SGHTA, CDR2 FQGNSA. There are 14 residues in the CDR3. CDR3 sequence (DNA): TGTGCCAGCAGTCAAGGAGGCAGGTCCTACGAGCAGTACTTC. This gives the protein CASSQGGRSYEQYF.

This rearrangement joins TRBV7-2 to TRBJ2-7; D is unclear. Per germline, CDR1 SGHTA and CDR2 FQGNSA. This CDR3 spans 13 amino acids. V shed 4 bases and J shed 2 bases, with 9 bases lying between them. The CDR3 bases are TGTGCCAGCAGCTCGGACCAGGCCTACGAGCAGTACTTC. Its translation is CASSSDQAYEQYF. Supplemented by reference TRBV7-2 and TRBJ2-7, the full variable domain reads GAGVSQSPSNKVTEKGKDVELRCDPISGHTALYWYRQSLGQGLEFLIYFQGNSAPDKSGLPSDRFSAERTGGSVSTLTIQRTQQEDSAVYLCASSSDQAYEQYFGPGTRLTVT.

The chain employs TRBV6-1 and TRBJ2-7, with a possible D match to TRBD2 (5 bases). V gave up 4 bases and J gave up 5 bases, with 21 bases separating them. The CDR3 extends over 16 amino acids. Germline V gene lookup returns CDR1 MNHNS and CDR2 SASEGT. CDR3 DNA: TGTGCCAGCAGTGCTAACATACTAGGTGCGTACGACGAGCAGTACTTC. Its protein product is CASSANILGAYDEQYF.

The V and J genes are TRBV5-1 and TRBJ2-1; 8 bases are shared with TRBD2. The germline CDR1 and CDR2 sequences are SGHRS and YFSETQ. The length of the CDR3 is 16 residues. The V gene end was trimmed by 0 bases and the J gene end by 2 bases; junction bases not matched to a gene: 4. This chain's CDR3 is CASSLVREGTYNEQFF. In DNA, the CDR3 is TGCGCCAGCAGCTTGGTACGGGAGGGGACCTACAATGAGCAGTTCTTC.

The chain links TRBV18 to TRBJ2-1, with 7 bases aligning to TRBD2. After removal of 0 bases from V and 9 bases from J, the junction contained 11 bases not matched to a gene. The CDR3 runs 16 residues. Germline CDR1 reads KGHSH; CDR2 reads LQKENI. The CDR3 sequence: CASSPPTSQREGEQFF. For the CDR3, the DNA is TGTGCCAGCTCACCACCCACGTCCCAGAGGGAGGGTGAGCAGTTCTTC.

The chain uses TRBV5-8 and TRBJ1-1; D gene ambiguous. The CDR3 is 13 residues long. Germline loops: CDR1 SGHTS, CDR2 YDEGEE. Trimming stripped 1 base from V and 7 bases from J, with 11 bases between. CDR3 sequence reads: CASSLTGYDEAFF. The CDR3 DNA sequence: TGTGCCAGCAGCTTGACCGGGTATGATGAAGCTTTCTTT.

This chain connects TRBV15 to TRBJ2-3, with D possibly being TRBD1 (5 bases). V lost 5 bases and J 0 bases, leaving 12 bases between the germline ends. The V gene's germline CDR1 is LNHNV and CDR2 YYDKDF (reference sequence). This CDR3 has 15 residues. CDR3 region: CATSPSWTSTDTQYF. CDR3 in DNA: TGTGCCACCAGCCCAAGTTGGACAAGCACAGATACGCAGTATTTT.

CDR3 in DNA: TGTGCCAGCAGCCTCAGACAGGGGGGCGCTGAAGCTTTCTTT. The encoded protein is CASSLRQGGAEAFF. The chain combines TRBV6-5 with TRBJ1-1; TRBD1 matches at 9 bases. Germline trimming cut 6 bases from V and 6 bases from J; bases unmatched to any gene: 8. The CDR3 covers 14 residues. Germline-derived CDR1 and CDR2 are MNHEY and SVGAGI.

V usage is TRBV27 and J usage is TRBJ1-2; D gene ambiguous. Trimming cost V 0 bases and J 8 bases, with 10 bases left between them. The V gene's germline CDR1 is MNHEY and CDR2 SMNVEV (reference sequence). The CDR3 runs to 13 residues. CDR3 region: CASSLSEVQGYTF. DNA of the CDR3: TGTGCCAGCAGTTTATCGGAGGTACAAGGCTACACCTTC.

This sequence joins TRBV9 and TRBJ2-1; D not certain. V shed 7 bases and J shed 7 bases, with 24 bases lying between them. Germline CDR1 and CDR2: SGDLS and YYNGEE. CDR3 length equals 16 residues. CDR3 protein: CASGGMDSLVTNEQFF. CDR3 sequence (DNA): TGTGCCAGCGGCGGTATGGATAGCCTCGTCACAAATGAGCAGTTCTTC.

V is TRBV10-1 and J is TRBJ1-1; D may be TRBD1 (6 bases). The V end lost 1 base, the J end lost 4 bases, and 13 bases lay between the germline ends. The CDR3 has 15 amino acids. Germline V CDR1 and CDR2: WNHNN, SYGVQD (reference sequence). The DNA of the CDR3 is TGCGCCAGCAGTGAGTATGGGGGGCCTGGCACTGAAGCTTTCTTT. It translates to CASSEYGGPGTEAFF.

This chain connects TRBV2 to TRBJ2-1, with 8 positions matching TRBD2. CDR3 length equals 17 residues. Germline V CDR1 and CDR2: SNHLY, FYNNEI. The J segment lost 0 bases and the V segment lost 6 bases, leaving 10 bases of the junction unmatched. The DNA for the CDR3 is TGTGCCAGCAGCACTCTTGGCGGGACTAGCTCCTACAATGAGCAGTTCTTC. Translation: CASSTLGGTSSYNEQFF.

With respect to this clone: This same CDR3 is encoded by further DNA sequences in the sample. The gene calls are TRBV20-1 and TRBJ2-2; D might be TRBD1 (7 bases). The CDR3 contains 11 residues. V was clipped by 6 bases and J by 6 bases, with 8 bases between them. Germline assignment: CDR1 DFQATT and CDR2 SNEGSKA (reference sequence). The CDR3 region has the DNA TGCAGTGCCAGGGGGGCCGGGGAGCTGTTTTTT. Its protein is CSARGAGELFF.

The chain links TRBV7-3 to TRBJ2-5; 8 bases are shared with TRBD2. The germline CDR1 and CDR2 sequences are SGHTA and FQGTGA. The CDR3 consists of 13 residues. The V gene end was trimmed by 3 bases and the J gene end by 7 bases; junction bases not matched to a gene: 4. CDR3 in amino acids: CASSFMAGGTQYF. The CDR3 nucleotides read TGTGCCAGCAGCTTTATGGCGGGGGGGACCCAGTACTTC.

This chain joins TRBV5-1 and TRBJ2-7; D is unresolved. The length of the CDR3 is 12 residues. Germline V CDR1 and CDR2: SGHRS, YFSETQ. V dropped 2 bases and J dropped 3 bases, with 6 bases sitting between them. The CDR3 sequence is CASSLFDYEQYF. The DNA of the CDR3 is TGCGCCAGCAGCTTATTCGACTACGAGCAGTACTTC.

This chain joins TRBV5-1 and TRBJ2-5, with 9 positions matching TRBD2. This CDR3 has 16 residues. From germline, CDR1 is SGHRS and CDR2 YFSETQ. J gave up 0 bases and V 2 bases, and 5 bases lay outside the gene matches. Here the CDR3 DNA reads TGCGCCAGCAGCTTACTAGCGGGCGTGTACCAAGAGACCCAGTACTTC. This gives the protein CASSLLAGVYQETQYF.

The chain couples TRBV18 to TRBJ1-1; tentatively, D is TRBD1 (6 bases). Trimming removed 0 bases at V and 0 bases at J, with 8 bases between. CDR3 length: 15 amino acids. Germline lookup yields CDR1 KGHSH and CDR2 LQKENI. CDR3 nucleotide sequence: TGTGCCAGCTCACCACCGGGGGCCATGAACACTGAAGCTTTCTTT. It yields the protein CASSPPGAMNTEAFF.

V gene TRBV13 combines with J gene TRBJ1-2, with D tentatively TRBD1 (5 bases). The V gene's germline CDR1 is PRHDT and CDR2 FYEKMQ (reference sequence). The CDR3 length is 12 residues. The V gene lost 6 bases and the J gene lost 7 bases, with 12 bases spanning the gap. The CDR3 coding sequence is TGTGCCAGCAGTCCCCGAGGGACTGGCTACACCTTC. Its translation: CASSPRGTGYTF.

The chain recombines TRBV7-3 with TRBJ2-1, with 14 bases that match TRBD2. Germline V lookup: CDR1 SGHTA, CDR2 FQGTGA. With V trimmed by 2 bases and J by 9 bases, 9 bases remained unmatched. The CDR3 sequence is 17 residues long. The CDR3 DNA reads TGTGCCAGCAGCTTACGGTCCGGGACTAGCGGGAGCAGTGAGCAGTTCTTC. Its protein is CASSLRSGTSGSSEQFF.

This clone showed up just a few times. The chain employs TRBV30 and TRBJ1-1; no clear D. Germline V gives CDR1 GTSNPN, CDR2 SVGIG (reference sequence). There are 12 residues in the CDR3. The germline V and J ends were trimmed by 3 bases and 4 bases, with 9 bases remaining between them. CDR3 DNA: TGTGCCTGGAGCCCATCGAGCACTGAAGCTTTCTTT. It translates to CAWSPSSTEAFF.

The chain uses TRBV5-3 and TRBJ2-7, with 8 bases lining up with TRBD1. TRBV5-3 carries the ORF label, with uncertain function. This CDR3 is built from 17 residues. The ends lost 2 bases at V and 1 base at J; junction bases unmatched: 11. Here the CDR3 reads CARSFHHRDRSSYEQYF. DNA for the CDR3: TGTGCCAGAAGCTTCCATCACCGGGACAGGAGTTCCTACGAGCAGTACTTC.

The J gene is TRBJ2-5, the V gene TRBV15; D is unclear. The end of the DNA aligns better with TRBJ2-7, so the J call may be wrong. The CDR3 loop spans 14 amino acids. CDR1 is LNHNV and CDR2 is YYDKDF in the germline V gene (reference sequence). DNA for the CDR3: TGTGCCACCAGCAGAGGTGCAGGCACCTACGAGCAGTACTTC. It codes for CATSRGAGTYEQYF.

This CDR3 is CASSLVGREAGYTF. DNA of the CDR3: TGTGCCAGCAGCTTAGTAGGCAGGGAGGCTGGCTACACCTTC. The rearrangement links TRBV7-9 to TRBJ1-2; possible D gene TRBD1, 5 bases. With 1 base removed from V and 7 bases from J, the gap between germline ends came to 13 bases. Germline values: CDR1 SEHNR, CDR2 FQNEAQ (reference sequence). The CDR3 runs to 14 residues.